These 3 T cell receptor beta chains originate from one sample sequenced in a study of post-analysis software for immune sequencing data. Study-wide findings and caveats: Relative to controls, patients had a few TRBV segments at higher frequency, with TRBV5-6, TRBV5-1 and TRBV20-1 among these.

Presence of unique molecular identifiers characterized the TCR beta cDNA libraries. TCRdb passed the PCR reads through MiXCR, listing each CDR3 protein once. In the table there are hundreds of thousands of distinct CDR3 sequences, 35% to 45% of which are singletons. Their recognized antigens are unknown. The specimen was blood. Receptors were obtained from a girl aged 5-17 years with multiple sclerosis.

This clonotype was recorded at least ten times. The chain is built from TRBV29-1 and TRBJ1-1; no clear D. Trimming shortened V by 3 bases and J by 3 bases, and 11 bases separated the two germline ends. CDR1 and CDR2 (germline): SQVTM, ANQGSEA. This CDR3 contains 13 residues. In DNA, the CDR3 is TGCAGCGTTGAGGCGGTAAGGGACACTGAAGCTTTCTTT. This translates into CSVEAVRDTEAFF.

This clonotype was detected many times. The gene calls are TRBV7-9 and TRBJ1-6; D is uncertain. CDR1 and CDR2 (germline): SEHNR, FQNEAQ (reference sequence). V was shortened by 1 base and J by 8 bases, with 6 bases between the two germline ends. The CDR3 contains 13 residues. The CDR3 nucleotides are TGTGCCAGCAGCTTAGAAGTTGATTCACCCCTCCACTTT. Protein product: CASSLEVDSPLHF. The variable domain in full, completed from reference TRBV7-9 and TRBJ1-6, reads DTGVSQNPRHKITKRGQNVTFRCDPISEHNRLYWYRQTLGQGPEFLTYFQNEAQLEKSRLLSDRFSAERPKGSFSTLEIQRTEQGDSAMYLCASSLEVDSPLHFGNGTRLTVT.

The genes are TRBV19 and TRBJ1-1, with a possible D match to TRBD1 (6 bases). Trimming cost V 10 bases and J 0 bases, with 12 bases left between them. In germline, CDR1 is LNHDA, CDR2 SQIVND (reference sequence). CDR3 length equals 13 residues. CDR3 protein: CATSQGMNTEAFF. CDR3 nucleotide sequence: TGTGCCACCAGCCAGGGGATGAACACTGAAGCTTTCTTT.